This TCR beta chain comes out of a study of PD-L1 blockade in urothelial cancer. Study-wide background: Patients began atezolizumab, 1,200 mg intravenously every 3 weeks, in about 2014. Males with urothelial cancer arising in the bladder constituted about 90% of the roughly 30 patients.

Trimming stripped 1 base from V and 3 bases from J, with 13 bases between. The CDR3 length is 15 residues. CDR1 SGHRS and CDR2 YFSETQ come from the germline V gene. The cohort comprised individuals with locally advanced or metastatic urothelial carcinoma. What went into each PCR as a spike was synthetic TCR analog templates. Repertoires were generated with immunoSEQ multiplex PCR, while TCRdb's copy carries only in-frame clones and drops some. The sample consists of 40,000 or so clones, around 84% of them appearing once. The rearrangement uses TRBV5-1 and TRBJ2-5; the D is unclear. The sequence was obtained from a man between 65 and 80 years old with urothelial cancer. The material was PBMCs, obtained around atezolizumab (anti-PD-L1) treatment. The CDR3 DNA reads TGCGCCAGCAGCTTGAATATTGGTAGAGAAGAGACCCAGTACTTC. Its protein is CASSLNIGREETQYF.